Listed here are 27 T cell receptor beta chains from one sample, sequenced in a study of PD-1 blockade in classical Hodgkin lymphoma. The time point is: cycle 4 day 1 (C4D1), after 6 weeks of nivolumab. Each patient relapsed following autologous stem cell transplantation, and prior brentuximab vedotin exposure differed. The table came from immunoSEQ multiplex PCR; TCRdb's copy has only in-frame clones and leaves some out. The sample shows over 3,000 clones, around 70% of them seen only once. The specimen was peripheral blood mononuclear cells (PBMCs), collected before the fourth cycle of nivolumab. These receptors came from a human donor with classical Hodgkin lymphoma.

This sequence joins TRBV19 and TRBJ2-7; D is perhaps TRBD1 (6 bases). V lost 5 bases and J 6 bases, leaving 8 bases between the germline ends. CDR1 LNHDA and CDR2 SQIVND come from the germline V gene (reference sequence). The CDR3 loop spans 11 amino acids. The CDR3: CASSVGAEQYF. CDR3 in DNA: TGTGCCAGTAGTGTGGGGGCCGAGCAGTACTTC.

This sequence joins TRBV7-2 and TRBJ1-1, with D possibly TRBD1 on 5 matching bases. The germline V and J ends were trimmed by 7 bases and 1 base, with 22 bases remaining between them. Germline V lookup: CDR1 SGHTA, CDR2 FQGNSA. The CDR3 length is 17 residues. This chain's CDR3 is CASIPLRGQGRNTEAFF. As DNA, the CDR3 is TGTGCCAGCATCCCTTTGAGGGGCCAGGGCAGGAACACTGAAGCTTTCTTT.

This clone has just one count. In DNA form, the CDR3 reads TGCGCCAGCAGCCAGGGAGGTGGCTACACCTTC. Protein product: CASSQGGGYTF. The V call is TRBV4-3, the J call TRBJ1-2; D is uncertain. The germline gives CDR1 LGHNA, CDR2 YSLEER. V was clipped by 3 bases and J by 7 bases, with 6 bases between them. The CDR3 length is 11 residues.

The chain joins TRBV30 to TRBJ1-6; D unresolved. CDR3 size: 13 residues. The V end lost 3 bases, the J end lost 10 bases, and 13 bases lay between the germline ends. Germline V gene lookup returns CDR1 GTSNPN and CDR2 SVGIG (reference sequence). CDR3 protein: CAWSVTGQSPLHF. The CDR3 DNA follows: TGTGCCTGGAGCGTTACGGGCCAGTCACCCCTCCACTTT.

The V call is TRBV4-2, the J call TRBJ2-7; D possibly corresponds to TRBD2 (6 bases). CDR3 length: 15 amino acids. Germline CDR1 and CDR2: LGHNA and YNFKEQ. Trimming took off 0 bases at V and 1 base at J, with 10 bases between the two ends. The CDR3 sequence: CASSQDRGTSYEQYF. In DNA form, the CDR3 reads TGTGCCAGCAGCCAAGATCGGGGGACTTCCTACGAGCAGTACTTC.

The genes are TRBV10-3 and TRBJ2-6; maybe TRBD1 (5 bases). Trimming removed 2 bases from V and 4 bases from J, with 9 bases in between. The CDR3 runs to 15 residues. Looked up from germline, CDR1 is ENHRY and CDR2 is SYGVKD. The CDR3 protein is CAISEQGPGANVLTF. The CDR3 bases are TGTGCCATCAGTGAGCAGGGTCCCGGGGCCAACGTCCTGACTTTC.

The chain joins TRBV28 to TRBJ1-1, with 7 nucleotides matching TRBD1. V shed 5 bases, J shed 5 bases, and the junction held 14 bases outside the gene matches. This CDR3 contains 16 residues. Germline loops: CDR1 MDHEN, CDR2 SYDVKM. The chain's CDR3 is CASSLLSGSGGTEAFF. CDR3 sequence (DNA): TGTGCCAGCAGTCTATTAAGTGGGTCAGGGGGAACTGAAGCTTTCTTT. Using reference TRBV28 and TRBJ1-1 for the parts outside the CDR3, the full variable domain is DVKVTQSSRYLVKRTGEKVFLECVQDMDHENMFWYRQDPGLGLRLIYFSYDVKMKEKGDIPEGYSVSREKKERFSLILESASTNQTSMYLCASSLLSGSGGTEAFFGQGTRLTVV.

The rearrangement links TRBV7-8 to TRBJ2-1; D may be TRBD1 (5 bases). This CDR3 region has 13 residues. CDR1 SGHVS and CDR2 FQNEAQ come from the germline V gene. V was clipped by 5 bases and J by 4 bases, with 9 bases between them. CDR3 coding DNA: TGTGCCAGCAGCATTGACAGTTACAATGAGCAGTTCTTC. It encodes CASSIDSYNEQFF.

The chain links TRBV11-2 to TRBJ2-2; 7 bases map to TRBD1. V was pared by 2 bases and J by 6 bases, with 0 bases of the junction left unmatched. The CDR3 covers 13 residues. In germline, CDR1 is SGHAT, CDR2 FQNNGV. CDR3 region: CASSLQGAGELFF. The CDR3 nucleotides read TGTGCCAGCAGCTTACAGGGGGCCGGGGAGCTGTTTTTT.

This chain connects TRBV2 to TRBJ1-5, with 9 bases matching TRBD1. V dropped 6 bases and J dropped 5; count of bases not matched to a gene: 2. This CDR3 has 13 amino acids. Per germline, CDR1 SNHLY and CDR2 FYNNEI. The DNA for the CDR3 is TGTGCCAGCAGGCGGACAGGGGATCAGCCCCAGCATTTT. Translation: CASRRTGDQPQHF.

V gene TRBV2 combines with J gene TRBJ2-2, with 9 bases lining up with TRBD2. Germline trimming cut 6 bases from V and 1 base from J; bases unmatched to any gene: 6. The CDR3 length is 16 residues. The V gene's germline CDR1 is SNHLY and CDR2 FYNNEI. CDR3 nucleotide sequence: TGTGCCAGCAGCGGTGGACTAGCGAGGAACACCGGGGAGCTGTTTTTT. Translation: CASSGGLARNTGELFF.

This clone occurred a few times. The V call is TRBV5-6, the J call TRBJ2-1, with TRBD1 identical over 8 bases. Germline lookup yields CDR1 SGHDT and CDR2 YYEEEE. The CDR3 sequence is 15 residues long. V lost 2 bases to trimming and J lost 7 bases; unmatched junction nucleotides: 8. CDR3 DNA sequence: TGTGCCAGCAGCTTCGCTTGGCAGGGGGCAAATGAGCAGTTCTTC. Translating gives CASSFAWQGANEQFF.

The chain combines TRBV6-6 with TRBJ2-7; 8 nucleotides agree with TRBD2. This CDR3 has 15 amino acids. With V trimmed by 5 bases and J by 0 bases, 6 bases remained unmatched. CDR1 MNHNY and CDR2 SVGAGI come from the germline V gene (reference sequence). Here the CDR3 reads CASSHTSGLSYEQYF. DNA of the CDR3: TGTGCCAGCAGTCACACTAGCGGCCTCTCCTACGAGCAGTACTTC.

As regards this clone: A read error may produce the germline difference seen at one junction end. This chain uses TRBV6-1 with TRBJ2-1; D not resolved. In germline, CDR1 is MNHNS, CDR2 SASEGT. The CDR3 consists of 11 residues. The CDR3, as DNA: TGTGCCATCAGTGAAGGCAATGAGCAGTTCTTC. Translating it yields CAISEGNEQFF.

This clone was seen once. The CDR3 DNA reads TGTGCCAGCAGTTTACGCTCGACTAGATTGCAAGAGACCCAGTACTTC. Residues: CASSLRSTRLQETQYF. The V call is TRBV27, the J call TRBJ2-5; weak D call: TRBD2 (6 bases). The ends were cut back, 2 bases at V and 2 bases at J, with 15 bases in the middle. Germline V gene sequence: CDR1 MNHEY, CDR2 SMNVEV (reference sequence). The CDR3 is 16 amino acids.

The chain employs TRBV19 and TRBJ2-7; TRBD2 matches 9 bases. Germline V lookup: CDR1 LNHDA, CDR2 SQIVND (reference sequence). Losses at the gene ends were 8 bases for V and 2 bases for J; bases not matched to a gene: 7. This CDR3 spans 14 amino acids. The DNA for the CDR3 is TGTGCCAGTTCTGATCTAGCGGGGCCCTACGAGCAGTACTTC. As protein: CASSDLAGPYEQYF.

The chain combines TRBV11-3 with TRBJ2-3; 10 bases map to TRBD1. Losses at the gene ends were 1 base for V and 3 bases for J; bases not matched to a gene: 7. From germline, CDR1 is SGHNT and CDR2 YENEEA. The CDR3 contains 17 residues. This CDR3 is CASSLATPGQGTDTQYF. Here the CDR3 DNA reads TGTGCCAGCAGCTTAGCAACGCCGGGACAGGGGACAGATACGCAGTATTTT.

The rearrangement uses TRBV10-2 and TRBJ2-7; 13 positions agree with TRBD2. This CDR3 is 15 amino acids long. Looked up from germline, CDR1 is WSHSY and CDR2 is SAAADI. The junction had 5 bases not matched to a gene; V was cut back by 5 bases and J by 4 bases. The CDR3 here is CASSRSTSGGYEQYF. The DNA of the CDR3 is TGCGCCAGCAGTAGATCGACTAGCGGGGGGTACGAGCAGTACTTC.

The rearrangement links TRBV20-1 to TRBJ1-2; D remains ambiguous. In germline, CDR1 is DFQATT, CDR2 SNEGSKA (reference sequence). The ends were cut back, 0 bases at V and 12 bases at J, with 5 bases in the middle. The CDR3 is 9 amino acids. For the CDR3, the DNA is TGCAGTGCTAGAGATCAAGACACCTTC. Encoded protein: CSARDQDTF.

The chain links TRBV7-6 to TRBJ2-7, with 11 bases identical to TRBD2. J gave up 2 bases and V 5 bases, and 8 bases lay outside the gene matches. The CDR3 runs to 16 residues. Germline-derived CDR1 and CDR2 are SGHVS and FNYEAQ. CDR3 loop: CASSATGGLAAYEQYF. In DNA form, the CDR3 reads TGTGCCAGCAGCGCAACAGGGGGACTAGCGGCCTACGAGCAGTACTTC.

The chain uses TRBV7-2 and TRBJ2-5; TRBD1 matches 7 bases. The CDR3 length is 16 residues. Germline lookup yields CDR1 SGHTA and CDR2 FQGNSA. J gave up 4 bases and V 3 bases, and 11 bases lay outside the gene matches. The CDR3, as DNA: TGTGCCAGCAGCTTCGCCACACGACAGGGTTCAGAGACCCAGTACTTC. As protein: CASSFATRQGSETQYF.

This clone was seen only a few times. Compared with germline, one end of the junction differs, possibly owing to a read error. V gene TRBV15 combines with J gene TRBJ1-1; TRBD1 might be the D (5 bases). Germline V gene lookup returns CDR1 LNHNV and CDR2 YYDKDF (reference sequence). This CDR3 spans 16 amino acids. This CDR3 is CATSGDIKSEGTEAFF. The CDR3 nucleotides are TGTGCCACCAGCGGAGATATCAAAAGTGAGGGGACTGAAGCTTTCTTT.

The V and J genes are TRBV5-4 and TRBJ2-1, with TRBD2 matching 9 bases. Per germline, CDR1 SGHNT and CDR2 YYREEE (reference sequence). The CDR3 covers 15 residues. V was pared by 4 bases and J by 5 bases, with 7 bases of the junction left unmatched. The CDR3 DNA reads as TGTGCCAGCAGCCCTCGGGTAGCGGGGGACAATGAGCAGTTCTTC. Translating it yields CASSPRVAGDNEQFF.

The chain employs TRBV6-6 and TRBJ2-7; D is undetermined. CDR1 is MNHNY, CDR2 SVGAGI, per germline (reference sequence). With 4 bases removed from V and 4 bases from J, the gap between germline ends came to 11 bases. The CDR3 runs to 13 residues. The CDR3 reads CASSFHIEYEQYF. Written as DNA, the CDR3 is TGTGCCAGCAGTTTTCACATAGAATACGAGCAGTACTTC.

This chain uses TRBV7-2 with TRBJ2-7; 10 bases agree with TRBD2. The V gene end was trimmed by 5 bases and the J gene end by 3 bases; junction bases not matched to a gene: 10. This CDR3 is built from 16 residues. The germline V gene encodes CDR1 SGHTA and CDR2 FQGNSA. CDR3 sequence reads: CASSPSGSGGIYEQYF. The CDR3 DNA sequence: TGTGCCAGCAGCCCCTCCGGTAGCGGGGGGATCTACGAGCAGTACTTC.

The V and J genes are TRBV6-1 and TRBJ1-1; TRBD1 might be the D (5 bases). Per the germline V gene, CDR1 is MNHNS and CDR2 is SASEGT. The CDR3 consists of 11 residues. The V end was cut by 8 bases, the J end by 5 bases, with 9 bases between. CDR3 nucleotides: TGTGCCAGCTCGCAGGGAACTGAAGCTTTCTTT. Protein: CASSQGTEAFF.

This clone was recorded once. V gene TRBV6-4 combines with J gene TRBJ1-6; 10 nucleotides agree with TRBD1. V gave up 6 bases and J gave up 7 bases; unmatched junction bases: 3. The CDR3 has 14 amino acids. Looked up from germline, CDR1 is MRHNA and CDR2 is SNTAGT. The CDR3 here is CASSPGQGNSPLHF. The CDR3 nucleotides are TGTGCCAGCAGCCCGGGACAGGGGAATTCACCCCTCCACTTT.